Below, 23 T cell receptor beta chains from the same sample are listed, as sequenced in a study of post-analysis software for immune sequencing data (dated by TCRdb to about 2015). The study at large found these results: Patients showed significantly higher frequencies than controls for roughly five TRBV segments, among them TRBV5-6, TRBV5-1 and TRBV20-1.

The library was built by means of PCR. The sequencer was an Illumina HiSeq 2500. Unique molecular identifiers were incorporated into TCR beta cDNA libraries to reduce PCR and sequencing biases. TCRdb's own reprocessing of the public reads used fastp at Q25 and MiXCR and kept productive beta chains. Each entry is one CDR3 protein sequence, shown with its most common DNA and genes. This sample lists about 620,000 distinct CDR3 sequences; about 40% were detected once. The ten largest clones represent over 1.5% of the sample. No cognate antigen is known for these TCRs. Sequences were obtained from blood. All receptors come from a girl between 10 and 17 years old with multiple sclerosis.

The rearrangement links TRBV20-1 to TRBJ2-4; 7 bases are shared with TRBD2. The ends lost 5 bases at V and 3 bases at J; junction bases unmatched: 4. This CDR3 has 13 amino acids. CDR1 DFQATT and CDR2 SNEGSKA come from the germline V gene (reference sequence). The DNA for the CDR3 is TGCAGTGCTGGCGGGAGCGGCAAAAACATTCAGTACTTC. Protein product: CSAGGSGKNIQYF.

V is TRBV2 and J is TRBJ2-7; TRBD2 aligns across 9 bases. CDR3 length: 16 residues. In germline, CDR1 is SNHLY, CDR2 FYNNEI. V shed 3 bases and J 1 base; nucleotides not matched to a gene: 7. The DNA of the CDR3 is TGTGCCAGCAGTGAGCTCCTGGCGGGGGGGTCCTACGAGCAGTACTTC. Its protein is CASSELLAGGSYEQYF. The variable domain in full, completed from reference TRBV2 and TRBJ2-7, reads EPEVTQTPSHQVTQMGQEVILRCVPISNHLYFYWYRQILGQKVEFLVSFYNNEISEKSEIFDDQFSVERPDGSNFTLKIRSTKLEDSAMYFCASSELLAGGSYEQYFGPGTRLTVT.

The V and J genes are TRBV5-1 and TRBJ2-1; 11 bases fit TRBD2. The DNA end favors TRBJ2-7, so the J call may be wrong. There are 17 residues in the CDR3. The germline CDR1 and CDR2 sequences are SGHRS and YFSETQ. The CDR3 DNA sequence: TGCGCCAGCAGCAGTCGGGGTGCCCTAGCGGGAGGCGATGAGCAGTACTTC. Encoded protein: CASSSRGALAGGDEQYF.

The rearrangement joins TRBV11-2 to TRBJ2-4; 7 positions match TRBD1. The DNA end is a closer match to TRBJ2-7, so the J assignment may be wrong. The CDR3 contains 13 residues. The germline V gene has CDR1 SGHAT and CDR2 FQNNGV. The CDR3 loop reads CASTNRGQNEQYF. The CDR3 DNA sequence: TGTGCCAGCACCAATAGGGGGCAGAACGAGCAGTACTTC.

This clonotype was seen a handful of times. The chain has TRBV7-8 and TRBJ2-1, with a possible D match to TRBD2 (6 bases). This CDR3 comprises 17 residues. V was pared by 5 bases and J by 0 bases, with 17 bases between. Germline loops: CDR1 SGHVS, CDR2 FQNEAQ. Here the CDR3 reads CASSPGRAGSSYNEQFF. CDR3 bases: TGTGCCAGCAGCCCCGGCCGCGCCGGGAGCTCCTACAATGAGCAGTTCTTC.

J is TRBJ2-7 and V is TRBV20-1; tentative D call: TRBD2 (5 bases). Deletions cut 2 bases from V and 7 bases from J, with 15 bases between. This CDR3 comprises 13 residues. Germline values: CDR1 DFQATT, CDR2 SNEGSKA (reference sequence). The CDR3: CSARNGSGGEQYF. DNA for the CDR3: TGCAGTGCTAGAAATGGCAGCGGCGGGGAGCAGTACTTC.

This chain joins TRBV10-3 and TRBJ2-1, with D maybe TRBD2 (5 bases). The germline V and J ends were trimmed by 2 bases and 1 base, with 12 bases remaining between them. CDR1 is ENHRY, CDR2 SYGVKD, per germline. The CDR3 totals 16 residues. The CDR3 DNA reads TGTGCCATCAGTGAGCCGGTCGGGGAGTCCTACAATGAGCAGTTCTTC. Its protein is CAISEPVGESYNEQFF.

The rearrangement links TRBV9 to TRBJ1-2; D unresolved. Per germline, CDR1 SGDLS and CDR2 YYNGEE. V gave up 0 bases and J gave up 0 bases, with 6 bases separating them. This CDR3 has 14 amino acids. Here the CDR3 DNA reads TGTGCCAGCAGCGTAGCGGCAGCTAACTATGGCTACACCTTC. Its protein is CASSVAAANYGYTF.

This clonotype was counted a few times. The chain links TRBV6-5 to TRBJ1-4; 9 bases line up with TRBD1. Unmatched junction bases numbered 1, after V lost 4 bases and J lost 10 bases. The V gene's germline CDR1 is MNHEY and CDR2 SVGAGI. The CDR3 is 12 residues long. CDR3 nucleotides: TGTGCCAGCAGTTCGGGACAGGGAAAACTGTTTTTT. Protein sequence: CASSSGQGKLFF.

The chain has TRBV19 and TRBJ2-7; 9 bases line up with TRBD1. TRBJ2-5 explains the end of the DNA better; the J call may be wrong. This CDR3 comprises 16 residues. Germline V gene sequence: CDR1 LNHDA, CDR2 SQIVND (reference sequence). CDR3 DNA: TGTGCCAGTAGTCCGGCCCGGGACAGGGTAAAGGAGACCCAGTACTTC. It translates to CASSPARDRVKETQYF.

This clonotype was detected a few times. V and J are TRBV2 and TRBJ2-3; TRBD2 might be the D (6 bases). CDR3 length equals 14 residues. Per the germline V gene, CDR1 is SNHLY and CDR2 is FYNNEI. Trimming shortened V by 8 bases and J by 3 bases, and 15 bases separated the two germline ends. The DNA of the CDR3 is TGTGCCAGCGTGGAGGGCAGGCCGACAGATACGCAGTATTTT. It yields the protein CASVEGRPTDTQYF.

This clonotype was recorded a few times. J is TRBJ2-1 and V is TRBV6-5, with a possible D match to TRBD1 (7 bases). Germline values: CDR1 MNHEY, CDR2 SVGAGI. Trimming left V 5 bases short and J 7 bases short, with 12 bases between. The CDR3 spans 13 residues. CDR3 coding DNA: TGTGCCAGCAGTAAACAGGGGAGGAATGAGCAGTTCTTC. Translation gives CASSKQGRNEQFF.

The chain couples TRBV10-3 to TRBJ2-7; D is perhaps TRBD2 (6 bases). TRBJ2-5 explains the end of the DNA better; the J call may be wrong. The length of the CDR3 is 13 residues. CDR1 is ENHRY, CDR2 SYGVKD, per germline. The CDR3: CAISETSLETQYF. Written as DNA, the CDR3 is TGTGCCATCAGTGAGACTAGCCTGGAGACCCAGTACTTC.

V and J are TRBV13 and TRBJ2-6; no reliable D call. Trimming took off 4 bases at V and 0 bases at J, with 4 bases between the two ends. CDR1 PRHDT and CDR2 FYEKMQ come from the germline V gene (reference sequence). The CDR3 spans 14 residues. The CDR3 sequence is CASSSASGANVLTF. The CDR3 DNA reads TGTGCCAGCAGCTCGGCCTCTGGGGCCAACGTCCTGACTTTC.

The rearrangement joins TRBV12-3 or TRBV12-4 to TRBJ2-7, with 9 bases matching TRBD2. V was pared by 5 bases and J by 2 bases, with 7 bases of the junction left unmatched. This CDR3 contains 15 residues. The CDR3, as DNA: TGTGCCAGCAGTGCGGGACTAGCTGCCACCTACGAGCAGTACTTC. It yields the protein CASSAGLAATYEQYF.

This clonotype has just a few counts. The chain combines TRBV20-1 with TRBJ1-2; TRBD1 aligns across 9 bases. There are 15 residues in the CDR3. Germline values: CDR1 DFQATT, CDR2 SNEGSKA (reference sequence). V lost 3 bases, J lost 6 bases, and 11 bases stayed unmatched. CDR3 protein: CSASSDRGNRDGYTF. The CDR3 bases are TGCAGTGCTAGTTCGGACAGGGGAAATCGGGATGGCTACACCTTC.

The chain's CDR3 is CASSFTRSPLHF. The CDR3, as DNA: TGTGCCAGCAGTTTTACACGATCACCCCTCCACTTT. V and J are TRBV12-3 or TRBV12-4 and TRBJ1-6; D gene unclear. Deletions cut 3 bases from V and 10 bases from J, with 7 bases between. This CDR3 spans 12 amino acids.

V and J are TRBV29-1 and TRBJ2-1; D unresolved. This CDR3 spans 12 amino acids. Germline-derived CDR1 and CDR2 are SQVTM and ANQGSEA. The CDR3 sequence: CGWEKDYNEQFF. CDR3 in DNA: TGCGGGTGGGAAAAAGATTACAATGAGCAGTTCTTC.

The chain carries TRBV21-1 and TRBJ2-7; TRBD2 was called by the table and not checked on the DNA. TRBV21-1 is assigned pseudogene status. CDR3 length: 19 residues. CDR3 region: CASSKGLRASGESSYEQYF. Written as DNA, the CDR3 is TGTGCCAGCAGCAAAGGTTTAAGGGCTAGCGGGGAGAGCTCCTACGAGCAGTACTTC.

This chain connects TRBV4-1 to TRBJ2-4; possible D gene TRBD2, 6 bases. Per the germline V gene, CDR1 is MGHRA and CDR2 is YSYEKL. CDR3 length: 16 amino acids. Trimming removed 0 bases at V and 13 bases at J, with 22 bases between. The CDR3 loop is CASSQDTGRVPYGQYF. The CDR3 nucleotides are TGCGCCAGCAGCCAAGATACCGGGAGAGTGCCCTACGGGCAGTACTTC.

The rearrangement links TRBV10-3 to TRBJ2-1, with TRBD2 matching over 11 bases. Germline V gives CDR1 ENHRY, CDR2 SYGVKD. This CDR3 is built from 17 residues. J lost 5 bases, V lost 4 bases, and 10 bases had no gene match. This CDR3 reads CAISGVIAGGLNNEQFF. The CDR3, as DNA: TGTGCCATCAGTGGGGTAATAGCGGGAGGGCTGAACAATGAGCAGTTCTTC.

This clonotype was observed a handful of times. J is TRBJ2-1 and V is TRBV9; D is perhaps TRBD2 (5 bases). The V end lost 4 bases, the J end lost 6 bases, and 11 bases lay between the germline ends. Germline V gives CDR1 SGDLS, CDR2 YYNGEE. The CDR3 has 13 residues. CDR3 coding DNA: TGTGCCAGCAGCACACAGCGGTCCAATGAGCAGTTCTTC. This translates into CASSTQRSNEQFF.

This clonotype was picked up a small number of times. J is TRBJ2-1 and V is TRBV12-3 or TRBV12-4; possibly TRBD2 for D (6 bases). This CDR3 region has 14 residues. The V end was cut by 1 base, the J end by 8 bases, with 12 bases between. The CDR3 spells CASSLDAGRDEQFF. DNA of the CDR3: TGTGCCAGCAGTTTAGACGCGGGAAGGGATGAGCAGTTCTTC.